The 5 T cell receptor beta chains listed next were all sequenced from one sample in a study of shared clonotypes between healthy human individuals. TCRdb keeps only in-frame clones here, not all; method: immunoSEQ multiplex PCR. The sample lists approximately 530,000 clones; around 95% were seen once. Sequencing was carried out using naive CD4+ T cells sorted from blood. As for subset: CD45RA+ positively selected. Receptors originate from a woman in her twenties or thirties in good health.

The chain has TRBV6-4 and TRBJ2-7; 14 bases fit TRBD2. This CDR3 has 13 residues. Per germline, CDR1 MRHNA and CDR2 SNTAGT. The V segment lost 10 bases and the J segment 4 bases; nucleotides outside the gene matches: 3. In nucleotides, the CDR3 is TGTGCCACCCGGACTAGCGGGAGGTACGAGCAGTACTTC. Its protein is CATRTSGRYEQYF.

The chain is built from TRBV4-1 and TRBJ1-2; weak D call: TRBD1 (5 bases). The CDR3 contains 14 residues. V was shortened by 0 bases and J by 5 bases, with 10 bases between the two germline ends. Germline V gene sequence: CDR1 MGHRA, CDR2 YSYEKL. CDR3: CASSQETGFYGYTF. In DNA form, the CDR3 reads TGCGCCAGCAGCCAAGAAACAGGTTTTTATGGCTACACCTTC.

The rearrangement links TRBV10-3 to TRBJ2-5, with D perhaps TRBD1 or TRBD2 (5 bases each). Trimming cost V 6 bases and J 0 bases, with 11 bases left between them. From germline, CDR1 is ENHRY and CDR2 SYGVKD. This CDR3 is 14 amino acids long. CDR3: CAIRRREYQETQYF. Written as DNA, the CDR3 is TGTGCCATCAGGCGCAGGGAGTACCAAGAGACCCAGTACTTC.

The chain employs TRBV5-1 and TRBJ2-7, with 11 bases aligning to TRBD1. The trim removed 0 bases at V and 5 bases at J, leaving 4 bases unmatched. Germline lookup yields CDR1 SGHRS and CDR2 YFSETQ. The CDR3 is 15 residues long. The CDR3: CASSLEGQGANEQYF. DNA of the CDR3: TGCGCCAGCAGCTTGGAAGGACAGGGGGCCAACGAGCAGTACTTC.

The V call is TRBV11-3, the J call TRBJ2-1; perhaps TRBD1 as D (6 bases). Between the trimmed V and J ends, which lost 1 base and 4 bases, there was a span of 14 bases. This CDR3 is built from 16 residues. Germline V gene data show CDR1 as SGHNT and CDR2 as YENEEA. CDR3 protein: CASSLGYREMYNEQFF. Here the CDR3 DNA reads TGTGCCAGCAGCTTAGGGTACAGGGAGATGTACAATGAGCAGTTCTTC.